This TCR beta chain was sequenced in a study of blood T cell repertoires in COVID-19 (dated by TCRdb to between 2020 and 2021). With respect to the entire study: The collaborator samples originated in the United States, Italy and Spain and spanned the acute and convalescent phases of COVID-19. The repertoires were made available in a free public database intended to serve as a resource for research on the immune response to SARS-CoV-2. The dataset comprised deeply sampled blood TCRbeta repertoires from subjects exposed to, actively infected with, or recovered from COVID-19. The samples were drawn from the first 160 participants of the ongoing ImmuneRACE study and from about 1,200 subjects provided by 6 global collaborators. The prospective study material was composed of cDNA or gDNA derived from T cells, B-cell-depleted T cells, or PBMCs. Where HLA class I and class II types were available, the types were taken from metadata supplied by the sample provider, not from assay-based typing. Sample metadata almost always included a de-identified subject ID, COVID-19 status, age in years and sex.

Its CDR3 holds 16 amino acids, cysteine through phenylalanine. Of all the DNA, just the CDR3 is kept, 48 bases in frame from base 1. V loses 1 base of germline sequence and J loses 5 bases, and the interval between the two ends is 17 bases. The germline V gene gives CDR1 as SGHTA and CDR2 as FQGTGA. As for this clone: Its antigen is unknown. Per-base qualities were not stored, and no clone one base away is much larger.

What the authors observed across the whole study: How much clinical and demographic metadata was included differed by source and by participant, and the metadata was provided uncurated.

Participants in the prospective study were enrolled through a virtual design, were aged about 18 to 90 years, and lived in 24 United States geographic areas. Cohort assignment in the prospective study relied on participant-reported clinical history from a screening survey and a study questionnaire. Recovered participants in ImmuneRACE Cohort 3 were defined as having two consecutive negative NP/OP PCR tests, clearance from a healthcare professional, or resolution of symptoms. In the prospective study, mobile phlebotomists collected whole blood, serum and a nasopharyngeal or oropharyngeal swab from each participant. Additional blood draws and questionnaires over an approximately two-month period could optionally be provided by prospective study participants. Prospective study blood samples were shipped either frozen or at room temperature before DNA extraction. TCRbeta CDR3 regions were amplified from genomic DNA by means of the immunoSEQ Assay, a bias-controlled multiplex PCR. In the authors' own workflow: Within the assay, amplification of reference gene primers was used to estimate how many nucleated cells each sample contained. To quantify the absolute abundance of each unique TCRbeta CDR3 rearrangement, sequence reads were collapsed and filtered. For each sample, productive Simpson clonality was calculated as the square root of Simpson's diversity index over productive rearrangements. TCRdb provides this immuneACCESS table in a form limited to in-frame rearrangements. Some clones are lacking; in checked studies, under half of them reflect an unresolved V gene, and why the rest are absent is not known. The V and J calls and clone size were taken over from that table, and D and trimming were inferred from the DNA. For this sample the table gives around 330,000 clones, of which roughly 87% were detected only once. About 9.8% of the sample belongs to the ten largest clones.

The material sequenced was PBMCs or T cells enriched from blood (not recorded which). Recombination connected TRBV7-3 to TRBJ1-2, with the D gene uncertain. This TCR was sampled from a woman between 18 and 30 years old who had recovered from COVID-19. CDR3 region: CASSLSFPPELYGYTF. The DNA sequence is TGTGCCAGCAGCTTAAGTTTTCCGCCCGAGTTATATGGCTACACCTTC.